The rows below give T cell receptor beta chains drawn from one sample of a study of T cell responses to AZD1222 COVID-19 vaccine. The assay was immunoSEQ multiplex PCR, and TCRdb's table has in-frame clones only and misses some. The sample lists around 190,000 clones; just over 85% were seen once. The sample here was peripheral blood, taken on day 0 of AZD1222 vaccination. Receptors were obtained from an adult in good health. Each CDR3 is given without its conserved first and last residue.

V	J	CDR3
TRBV24-1	TRBJ1-1	ATSGSVNTEAF
TRBV11-1	TRBJ1-2	ASSEQGYGYT
TRBV7-5	TRBJ1-2	ARIPTRAEGGYT
TRBV6-5	TRBJ2-2	ASSYGTGSRAGELF
TRBV5-1	TRBJ2-7	ASSLGGPGQGAEQY
TRBV11-2	TRBJ2-1	ASSPRPFYNEQF
TRBV3-1/TRBV3-2	TRBJ2-5	ASSQEAGGPQAETQY
TRBV25-1	TRBJ1-6	ASSENRGYSPLH
TRBV25-1	TRBJ1-3	ASSVERRDLGNTIY
TRBV11-3	TRBJ2-5	ASSRGGVQETQY
TRBV19	TRBJ1-2	ASSIRANGYT
TRBV3-1/TRBV3-2	TRBJ1-3	ASSQGSSSGNTIY
TRBV6-5	TRBJ2-3	ASTRSADTQY
TRBV27	TRBJ1-5	ASSLNSWTAAGNQPQH
TRBV5-8	TRBJ1-2	ASSSTGTGFVSYGYT
TRBV4-3	TRBJ2-3	ASSPGNTDTQY
TRBV6-5	TRBJ1-2	ATSSGVGYT
TRBV6-5	TRBJ1-1	ASSSRQGTGTEAF